This T cell receptor (beta chain) originates from a study of blood T cell repertoires in COVID-19. Germline-derived CDR1 and CDR2 are LNHDA and SQIVND (reference sequence). The junction had 11 bases not matched to a gene; V was cut back by 6 bases and J by 1 base. CDR3 size: 16 residues. This table comes from immunoSEQ multiplex PCR, and its TCRdb copy is limited to in-frame clones, with some not included. The sample yields 200,000 or so clones, about 85% seen once. The source of this sequence is a man between 65 and 85 years old with active or convalescent COVID-19. The V and J genes are TRBV19 and TRBJ2-7; the match to TRBD1 covers 8 bases. Source material: peripheral blood. CDR3 protein: CASRPTGTGMSYEQYF. CDR3 nucleotide sequence: TGTGCCAGTAGGCCAACCGGGACAGGAATGTCCTACGAGCAGTACTTC.